This is a list of T cell receptor beta chains from one sample in a study of T cell responses to AZD1222 COVID-19 vaccine. Here immunoSEQ multiplex PCR was the method, and the copy in TCRdb shows in-frame clones only, minus some. Among some 60,000 clones listed, over 65% were seen once. The starting material was peripheral blood, obtained 28 days after the second AZD1222 dose. These receptors all stem from an adult who received the AZD1222 COVID-19 vaccine. Each CDR3 is given with its conserved first and last residue.

cdr3_length: 15
v_call: TRBV7-2
cdr3_aa: CASSLAAVMGETQYF

cdr3_length: 14
v_call: TRBV12-5
cdr3_aa: CASGLGQGILEAFF

cdr3_length: 14
v_call: TRBV4-3
cdr3_aa: CASSQVSGGGEQYF

cdr3_length: 15
v_call: TRBV11-3
cdr3_aa: CASITDREVRNIQYF

cdr3_length: 17
v_call: TRBV24-1
cdr3_aa: CATSDFKVWGATDTQYF

cdr3_length: 15
v_call: TRBV5-6
cdr3_aa: CASSLPGRGRYGYTF

cdr3_length: 14
v_call: TRBV5-1
cdr3_aa: CASSPETGAGGYTF

cdr3_length: 14
v_call: TRBV6-5
cdr3_aa: CASSYRDREGEQYF

cdr3_length: 13
v_call: TRBV10-1
cdr3_aa: CAILGQGTSEQYF

cdr3_length: 13
v_call: TRBV2
cdr3_aa: CARATGTPETQYF

cdr3_length: 15
v_call: TRBV11-3
cdr3_aa: CASSPRTGENTEAFF

cdr3_length: 15
v_call: TRBV19
cdr3_aa: CASSIRTASNYGYTF

cdr3_length: 16
v_call: TRBV5-1
cdr3_aa: CASIKGDREDTGELFF

cdr3_length: 15
v_call: TRBV10-2
cdr3_aa: CASSEGGAGYSPLHF

cdr3_length: 11
v_call: TRBV12-3/TRBV12-4
cdr3_aa: CASSSRGEQYF

cdr3_length: 15
v_call: TRBV10-3
cdr3_aa: CAISESPRANYGYTF

cdr3_length: 16
v_call: TRBV11-2
cdr3_aa: CASTTGGLAPYNEQFF